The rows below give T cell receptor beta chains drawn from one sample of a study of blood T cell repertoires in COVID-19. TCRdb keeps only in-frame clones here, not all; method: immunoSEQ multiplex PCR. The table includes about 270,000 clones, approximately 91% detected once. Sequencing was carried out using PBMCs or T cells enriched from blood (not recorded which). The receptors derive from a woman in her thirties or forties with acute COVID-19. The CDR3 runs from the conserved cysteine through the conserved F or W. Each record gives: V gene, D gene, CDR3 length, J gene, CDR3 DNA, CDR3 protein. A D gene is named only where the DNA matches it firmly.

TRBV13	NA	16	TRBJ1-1	TGTGCCAGCAGCTTAGAAGGGAGGAGGATGAACACTGAAGCTTTCTTT	CASSLEGRRMNTEAFF
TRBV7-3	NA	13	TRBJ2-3	TGTGCCAGCAGCTTAACGTTTAGGGGAACGCAGTATTTT	CASSLTFRGTQYF
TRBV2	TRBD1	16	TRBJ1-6	TGTGCCAGCAAGGGAGACCCAGGGGGTCCTAGCTCACCCCTCCACTTT	CASKGDPGGPSSPLHF
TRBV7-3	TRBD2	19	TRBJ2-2	TGTGCCAGCAGCCCTCGATCCCCACTAGCGGGGGTCAACACCGGGGAGCTGTTTTTT	CASSPRSPLAGVNTGELFF
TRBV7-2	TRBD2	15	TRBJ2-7	TGTGCCAGCAGCCTGGGACTAGCGGGTAACTACGAGCAGTACTTC	CASSLGLAGNYEQYF
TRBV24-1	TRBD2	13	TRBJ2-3	TGTGCTACAGGGCGGGGGGGACTCAATACGCAGTATTTT	CATGRGGLNTQYF
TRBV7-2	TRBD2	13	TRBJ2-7	TGTGCCAGCAGCCAGCGGGGGGCCTACGAGCAGTACTTC	CASSQRGAYEQYF
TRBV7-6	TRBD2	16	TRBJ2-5	TGTGCCAGCAGCTTAGATCGACTAGCGGGAGTAAAGACCCAGTACTTC	CASSLDRLAGVKTQYF
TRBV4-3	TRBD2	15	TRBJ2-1	TGCGCCAGCAGCCTGGGACTAGCGGCGTCCAATGAGCAGTTCTTC	CASSLGLAASNEQFF
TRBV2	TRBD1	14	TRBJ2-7	TGTGCCAGCAGTCAGACAGGGGGCTCCTACGAGCAGTACTTC	CASSQTGGSYEQYF